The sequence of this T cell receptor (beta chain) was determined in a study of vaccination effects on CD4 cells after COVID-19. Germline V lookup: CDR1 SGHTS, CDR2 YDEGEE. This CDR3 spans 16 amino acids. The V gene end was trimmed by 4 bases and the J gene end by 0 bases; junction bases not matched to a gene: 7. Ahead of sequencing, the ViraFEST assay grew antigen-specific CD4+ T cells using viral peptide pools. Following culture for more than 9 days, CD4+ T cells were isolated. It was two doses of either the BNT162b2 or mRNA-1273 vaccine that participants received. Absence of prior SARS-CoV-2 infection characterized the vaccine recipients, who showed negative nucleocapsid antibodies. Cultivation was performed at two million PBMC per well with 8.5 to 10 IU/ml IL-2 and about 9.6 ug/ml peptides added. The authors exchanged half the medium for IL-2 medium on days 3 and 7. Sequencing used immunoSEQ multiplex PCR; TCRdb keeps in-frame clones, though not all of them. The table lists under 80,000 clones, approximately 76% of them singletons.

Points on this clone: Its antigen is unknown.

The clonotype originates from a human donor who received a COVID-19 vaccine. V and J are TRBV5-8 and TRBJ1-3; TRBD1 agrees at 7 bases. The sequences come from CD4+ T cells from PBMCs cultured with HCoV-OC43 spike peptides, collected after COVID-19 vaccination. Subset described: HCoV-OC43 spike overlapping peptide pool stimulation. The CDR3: CASSVDRRASGNTIYF. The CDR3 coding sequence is TGTGCCAGCAGCGTGGACAGGCGGGCCTCTGGAAACACCATATATTTT.